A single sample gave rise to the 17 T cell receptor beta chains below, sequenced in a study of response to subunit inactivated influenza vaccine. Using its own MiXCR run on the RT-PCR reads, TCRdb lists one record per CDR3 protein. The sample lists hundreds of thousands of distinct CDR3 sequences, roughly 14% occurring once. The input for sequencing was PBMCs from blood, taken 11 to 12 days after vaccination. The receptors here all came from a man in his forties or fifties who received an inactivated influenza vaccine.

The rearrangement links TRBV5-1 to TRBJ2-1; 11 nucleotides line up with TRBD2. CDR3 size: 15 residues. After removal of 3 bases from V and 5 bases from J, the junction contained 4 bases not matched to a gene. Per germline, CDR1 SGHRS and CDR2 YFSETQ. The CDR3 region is CASSSLAGGNNEQFF. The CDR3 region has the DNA TGCGCCAGCAGCTCCCTAGCGGGAGGAAACAATGAGCAGTTCTTC.

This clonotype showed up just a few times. CDR3 region: CASLNSGRTEETQYF. Here the CDR3 DNA reads TGTGCCAGTCTAAACTCTGGACGGACCGAAGAGACCCAGTACTTC. This sequence joins TRBV6-2 or TRBV6-3 and TRBJ2-5, with no clear D. Germline V gives CDR1 MNHEY, CDR2 SVGEGT. The CDR3 length is 15 residues. The ends were cut back, 9 bases at V and 3 bases at J, with 20 bases in the middle.

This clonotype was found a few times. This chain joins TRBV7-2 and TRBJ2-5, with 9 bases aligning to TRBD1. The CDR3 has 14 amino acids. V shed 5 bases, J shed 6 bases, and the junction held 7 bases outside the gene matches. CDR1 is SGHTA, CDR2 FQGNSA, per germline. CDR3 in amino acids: CASSGTGNKKTQYF. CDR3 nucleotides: TGTGCCAGCAGCGGGACAGGGAATAAGAAGACCCAGTACTTC.

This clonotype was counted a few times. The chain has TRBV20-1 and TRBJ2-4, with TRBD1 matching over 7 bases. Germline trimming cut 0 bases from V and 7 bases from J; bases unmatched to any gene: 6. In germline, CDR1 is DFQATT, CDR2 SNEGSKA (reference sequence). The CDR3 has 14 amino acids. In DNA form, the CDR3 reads TGCAGTGCTAGAGAGGCAGGGGGAGACAACATTCAGTACTTC. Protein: CSAREAGGDNIQYF.

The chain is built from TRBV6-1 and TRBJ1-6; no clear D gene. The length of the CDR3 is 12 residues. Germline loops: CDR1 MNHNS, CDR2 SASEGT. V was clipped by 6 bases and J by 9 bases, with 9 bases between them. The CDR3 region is CASSPTRSPLHF. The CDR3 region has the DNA TGTGCCAGCAGCCCAACTCGTTCACCCCTCCACTTT.

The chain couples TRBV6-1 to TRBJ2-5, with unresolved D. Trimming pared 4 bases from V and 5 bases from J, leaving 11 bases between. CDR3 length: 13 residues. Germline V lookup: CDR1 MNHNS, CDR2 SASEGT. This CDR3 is CASSAGLGETQYF. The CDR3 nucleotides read TGTGCCAGCAGTGCCGGATTGGGGGAGACCCAGTACTTC.

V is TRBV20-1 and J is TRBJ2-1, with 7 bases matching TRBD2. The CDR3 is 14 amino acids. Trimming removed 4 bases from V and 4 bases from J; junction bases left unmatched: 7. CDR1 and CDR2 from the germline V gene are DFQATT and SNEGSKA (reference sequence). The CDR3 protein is CSATLGGLYNEQFF. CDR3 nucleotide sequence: TGCAGTGCTACTTTGGGGGGACTATACAATGAGCAGTTCTTC.

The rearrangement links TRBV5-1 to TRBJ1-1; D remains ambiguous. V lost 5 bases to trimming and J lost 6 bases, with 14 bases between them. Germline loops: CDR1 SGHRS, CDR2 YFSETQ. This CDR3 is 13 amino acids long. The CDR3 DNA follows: TGCGCCAGCAGGGAGGACCTAGCTTCTGAAGCTTTCTTT. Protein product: CASREDLASEAFF. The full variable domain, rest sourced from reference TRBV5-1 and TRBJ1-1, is KAGVTQTPRYLIKTRGQQVTLSCSPISGHRSVSWYQQTPGQGLQFLFEYFSETQRNKGNFPGRFSGRQFSNSRSEMNVSTLELGDSALYLCASREDLASEAFFGQGTRLTVV.

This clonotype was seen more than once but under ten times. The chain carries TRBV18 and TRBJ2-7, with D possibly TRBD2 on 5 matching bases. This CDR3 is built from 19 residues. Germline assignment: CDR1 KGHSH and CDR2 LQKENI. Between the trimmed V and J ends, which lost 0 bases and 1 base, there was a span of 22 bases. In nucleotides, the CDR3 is TGTGCCAGCTCACCACCGGGTCTTTCGGGGATTGGAGAATCCTACGAGCAGTACTTC. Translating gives CASSPPGLSGIGESYEQYF.

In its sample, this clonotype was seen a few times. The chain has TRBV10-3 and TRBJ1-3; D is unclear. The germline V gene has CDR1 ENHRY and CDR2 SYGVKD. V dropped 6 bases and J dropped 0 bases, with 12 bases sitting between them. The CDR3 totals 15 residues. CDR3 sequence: CAIRTTGDSGNTIYF. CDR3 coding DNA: TGTGCCATCAGGACGACGGGTGACTCTGGAAACACCATATATTTT.

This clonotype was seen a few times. The CDR3: CASSLGDGIHYGYTF. For the CDR3, the DNA is TGCGCCAGCAGCTTGGGGGACGGGATCCACTATGGCTACACCTTC. The chain has TRBV5-1 and TRBJ1-2, with D possibly matching TRBD1 (5 bases). CDR1 and CDR2 (germline): SGHRS, YFSETQ. This CDR3 has 15 amino acids. V lost 0 bases to trimming and J lost 3 bases, with 12 bases between them.

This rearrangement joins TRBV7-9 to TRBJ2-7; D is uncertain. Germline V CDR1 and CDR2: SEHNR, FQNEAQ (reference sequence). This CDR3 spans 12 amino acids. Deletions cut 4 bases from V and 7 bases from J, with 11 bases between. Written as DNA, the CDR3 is TGTGCCAGCAGCTACTCCACCCTGGAGCAGTACTTC. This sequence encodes CASSYSTLEQYF.

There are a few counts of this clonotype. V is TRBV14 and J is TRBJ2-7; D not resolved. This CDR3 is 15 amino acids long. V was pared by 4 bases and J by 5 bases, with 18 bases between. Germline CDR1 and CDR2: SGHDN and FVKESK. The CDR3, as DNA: TGTGCCAGCAGCCTCCTCGAGGTGCCAAGGGACGAGCAGTACTTC. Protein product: CASSLLEVPRDEQYF.

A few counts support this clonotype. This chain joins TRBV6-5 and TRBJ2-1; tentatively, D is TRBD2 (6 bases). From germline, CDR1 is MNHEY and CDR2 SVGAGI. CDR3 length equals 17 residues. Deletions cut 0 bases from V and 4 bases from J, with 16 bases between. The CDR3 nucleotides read TGTGCCAGCAGTTACTCTTGGGGTAGCGGCCAATACAATGAGCAGTTCTTC. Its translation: CASSYSWGSGQYNEQFF.

The CDR3 loop reads CASSPGQGSGNTIYF. The CDR3 DNA follows: TGTGCCAGCAGCCCCGGACAGGGCTCTGGAAACACCATATATTTT. The V gene is TRBV6-1, the J gene TRBJ1-3; 8 nucleotides match TRBD1. Germline V gives CDR1 MNHNS, CDR2 SASEGT. V lost 6 bases and J lost 0; bases outside the gene matches: 4. The CDR3 loop spans 15 amino acids.

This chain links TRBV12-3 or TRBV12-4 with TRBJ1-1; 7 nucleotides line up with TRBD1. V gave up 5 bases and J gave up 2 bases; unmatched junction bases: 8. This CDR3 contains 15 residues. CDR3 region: CASSPSTGSNTEAFF. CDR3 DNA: TGTGCCAGCAGTCCCTCGACAGGGAGTAACACTGAAGCTTTCTTT.

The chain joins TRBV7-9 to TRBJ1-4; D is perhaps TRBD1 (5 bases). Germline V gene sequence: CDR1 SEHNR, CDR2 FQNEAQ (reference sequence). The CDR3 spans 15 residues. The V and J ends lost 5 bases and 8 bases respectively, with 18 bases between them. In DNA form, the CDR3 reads TGTGCCAGCAGCCACTCCAGGGTTTATCGGGAAAAACTGTTTTTT. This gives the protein CASSHSRVYREKLFF.